Listed below are T cell receptor beta chains from one sample, sequenced in a study of shared clonotypes between healthy human individuals. Profiling relied on immunoSEQ multiplex PCR, and the TCRdb table lists in-frame clones only, not all of them. This table holds some 580,000 clones, 97% found once. Sequencing used naive CD4+ T cells sorted from blood. These TCRs come from a woman in her thirties in good health. Each CDR3 is given with its conserved first and last residue. The D gene is left open where the match is weak. Clone sizes are given selectively: once, few, many, or a class where the clone is expanded.

j_call,clone_size,d_call,v_call,cdr3_aa,cdr3_nt
TRBJ2-3,-,-,TRBV9,CASSVRTSDTQYF,TGTGCCAGCAGCGTCCGGACTTCAGATACGCAGTATTTT
TRBJ1-2,-,-,TRBV2,CASSPWQGHGYTF,TGTGCCAGCAGTCCCTGGCAGGGCCATGGCTACACCTTC
TRBJ2-2,once,-,TRBV28,CAIRGSQTGELFF,TGTGCCATCCGCGGGTCGCAGACCGGGGAGCTGTTTTTT
TRBJ1-4,once,-,TRBV28,CAIQDSVLTNEKLFF,TGTGCCATACAAGACAGCGTGTTAACTAATGAAAAACTGTTTTTT
TRBJ1-5,-,-,TRBV15,CATSSLGRGDQPQHF,TGTGCCACCAGCAGCCTCGGGAGGGGTGATCAGCCCCAGCATTTT
TRBJ2-7,-,TRBD2,TRBV6-5,CASSYSLAGDYEQYF,TGTGCCAGCAGTTACTCTCTAGCGGGGGACTACGAGCAGTACTTC
TRBJ1-2,-,-,TRBV14,CASSTDGYYGYTF,TGTGCCAGCAGCACAGACGGCTACTATGGCTACACCTTC
TRBJ1-1,-,-,TRBV25-1,CASSEGWGADTEAFF,TGTGCCAGCAGTGAAGGCTGGGGAGCGGACACTGAAGCTTTCTTT
TRBJ2-1,-,TRBD2,TRBV25-1,CASSEWWEGPNEQFF,TGTGCCAGCAGTGAATGGTGGGAGGGCCCCAATGAGCAGTTCTTC
TRBJ1-5,-,-,TRBV10-3,CAISEAGQGNQPQHF,TGTGCCATCAGTGAGGCAGGCCAGGGAAATCAGCCCCAGCATTTT
TRBJ1-5,-,-,TRBV21-1,CASSKVIGTVGNQPQHF,TGTGCCAGCAGCAAAGTGATAGGGACAGTAGGAAATCAGCCCCAGCATTTT
TRBJ1-5,-,-,TRBV30,CAWSDRRNQPQHF,TGTGCCTGGAGTGATCGCCGCAATCAGCCCCAGCATTTT
TRBJ2-3,-,-,TRBV6-5,CASSDSTDTQYF,TGTGCCTCCTCGGACAGCACAGATACGCAGTATTTT
TRBJ2-3,once,-,TRBV7-9,CASSGRRGSVTSKSTQYF,TGTGCCAGCAGCGGACGGAGAGGTTCGGTCACGTCAAAGAGTACGCAGTATTTT
TRBJ2-1,-,-,TRBV4-1,CASSQVRGSHEQFF,TGCGCCAGCAGCCAAGTAAGAGGGAGCCATGAGCAGTTCTTC
TRBJ2-7,-,-,TRBV4-1,CASSQASALGGEQYF,TGCGCCAGCAGCCAAGCCTCCGCCCTAGGGGGCGAGCAGTACTTC
TRBJ2-3,-,-,TRBV10-2,CASSAVQNTDTQYF,TGCGCCAGCAGTGCGGTCCAAAACACAGATACGCAGTATTTT
TRBJ2-5,-,-,TRBV27,CASMSWGAEQETQYF,TGTGCCAGCATGAGTTGGGGGGCAGAGCAAGAGACCCAGTACTTC
TRBJ2-3,-,TRBD1,TRBV28,CASSTARGRTDTQYF,TGTGCCAGCAGTACGGCCAGGGGGCGGACAGATACGCAGTATTTT
TRBJ1-1,-,-,TRBV7-9,CASSPQLSLNTEAFF,TGTGCCAGCAGCCCACAGCTTTCTCTGAACACTGAAGCTTTCTTT
TRBJ2-3,once,-,TRBV6-5,CASSYGPDTQYF,TGTGCCAGCAGTTACGGGCCGGATACGCAGTATTTT
TRBJ2-7,-,TRBD1,TRBV6-5,CASKPDRPTYEQYF,TGTGCCAGCAAACCGGACAGGCCGACCTACGAGCAGTACTTC
TRBJ2-7,-,TRBD1,TRBV4-1,CASSQNLMGQGYEQYF,TGCGCCAGCAGCCAAAACCTGATGGGACAGGGCTACGAGCAGTACTTC
TRBJ2-7,-,TRBD1,TRBV10-1,CASSPGTGTREQYF,TGCGCCAGCAGTCCCGGGACAGGGACGAGGGAGCAGTACTTC
TRBJ2-2,-,-,TRBV6-1,CASKGRRVASGELFF,TGTGCCAGCAAGGGGCGCAGGGTAGCGTCCGGGGAGCTGTTTTTT
TRBJ2-5,-,TRBD2,TRBV7-8,CASSSRIAGGPETQYF,TGTGCCAGCAGCTCGCGAATAGCGGGAGGGCCTGAGACCCAGTACTTC
TRBJ1-2,-,-,TRBV28,CASSLEGRLSGYTF,TGTGCCAGCAGTTTAGAGGGGCGGTTATCTGGCTACACCTTC
TRBJ2-3,-,TRBD1,TRBV30,CAWSLGAKTGAPSTDTQYF,TGTGCCTGGAGCCTGGGTGCCAAAACAGGGGCCCCTAGCACAGATACGCAGTATTTT
TRBJ2-5,-,-,TRBV11-2,CASSSQGETQYF,TGTGCCAGCAGCTCCCAGGGGGAGACCCAGTACTTC
TRBJ2-7,-,-,TRBV15,CATSRDFANYEQYF,TGTGCCACCAGCAGAGACTTCGCGAACTACGAGCAGTACTTC
TRBJ2-7,-,-,TRBV18,CASSPPGTAYEQYF,TGTGCCAGCTCACCGCCCGGAACGGCATACGAGCAGTACTTC
TRBJ2-7,-,-,TRBV6-5,CASSYSSWLDHEQYF,TGTGCCAGCAGTTACTCGAGCTGGTTAGATCACGAGCAGTACTTC
TRBJ1-2,-,TRBD1,TRBV2,CASRPIRQGVSDGYTF,TGTGCCAGCAGACCCATACGACAGGGGGTAAGCGATGGCTACACCTTC
TRBJ2-7,-,TRBD2,TRBV28,CASLNAGAYSYEQYF,TGTGCCAGCTTAAACGCGGGAGCTTATTCCTACGAGCAGTACTTC
TRBJ2-7,-,-,TRBV15,CATSRVGELGEQYF,TGTGCCACCAGCAGAGTGGGGGAGCTGGGCGAGCAGTACTTC
TRBJ2-7,-,TRBD2,TRBV18,CASSGGDYEQYF,TGTGCCAGCTCAGGGGGGGACTACGAGCAGTACTTC
TRBJ2-1,once,TRBD2,TRBV7-2,CASSGRTSGGHEFF,TGTGCCAGCAGCGGGCGGACTAGCGGGGGGCATGAGTTCTTC
TRBJ2-2,-,-,TRBV7-3,CASSPRGLAETGELFF,TGTGCCAGCAGCCCACGGGGGCTAGCTGAAACCGGGGAGCTGTTTTTT
TRBJ1-2,-,-,TRBV28,CASRKPLGDWSVGYTF,TGTGCCAGCAGGAAACCTCTAGGGGATTGGAGCGTTGGCTACACCTTC
TRBJ2-5,-,-,TRBV6-7,CASSYPFGLAWETQYF,TGTGCCAGCAGTTACCCCTTTGGACTCGCCTGGGAGACCCAGTACTTC
TRBJ2-7,once,TRBD2,TRBV7-2,CASSFHLGLAGVNEQYF,TGTGCCAGCAGCTTCCACCTCGGACTAGCGGGAGTCAACGAGCAGTACTTC
TRBJ2-3,-,-,TRBV5-4,CASSPRSDLSDTQYF,TGTGCCAGCAGCCCGAGGAGCGACCTCTCGGATACGCAGTATTTT
TRBJ2-3,-,-,TRBV25-1,CASSEGGRGDTDTQYF,TGTGCCAGCAGTGAAGGGGGCAGGGGAGACACAGATACGCAGTATTTT
TRBJ2-7,-,-,TRBV18,CASSRSDGAYEQYF,TGTGCCAGCTCACGATCTGACGGAGCCTACGAGCAGTACTTC
TRBJ2-7,once,-,TRBV21-1,CASSKLASSDYEQYF,TGTGCCAGCAGCAAATTGGCTAGCAGTGACTACGAGCAGTACTTC
TRBJ1-1,-,-,TRBV4-1,CASSQVAVGVITEAFF,TGCGCCAGCAGCCAAGTAGCAGTGGGGGTGATCACTGAAGCTTTCTTT
TRBJ2-4,-,TRBD2,TRBV28,CASSLYASGSKNIQYF,TGTGCCAGCAGTTTATATGCTAGCGGGAGCAAAAACATTCAGTACTTC
TRBJ1-5,-,TRBD1,TRBV7-2,CASSSGQGEQPQHF,TGTGCCAGCAGCTCCGGACAGGGAGAACAGCCCCAGCATTTT
TRBJ1-5,-,-,TRBV28,CASRSGPQHF,TGTGCCAGCAGATCGGGGCCCCAGCATTTT
TRBJ2-7,-,TRBD2,TRBV28,CASSRLAGSYEQYF,TGTGCCAGCAGCCGACTAGCGGGATCATACGAGCAGTACTTC
TRBJ1-4,-,-,TRBV27,CASSSWVGSEKLFF,TGTGCCAGCAGTTCGTGGGTAGGGAGTGAAAAACTGTTTTTT